This T cell receptor (beta chain) was recovered during a study of early T cells in non-severe SARS-CoV-2 infection. The V gene lost 0 bases and the J gene lost 4 bases, with 7 bases spanning the gap. CDR1 and CDR2 from the germline V gene are SGHRS and YFSETQ. The CDR3 totals 13 residues. This clonotype was recorded many times. TCRdb reprocessed the 5' RACE reads via MiXCR and lists one record per CDR3 protein. The table records tens of thousands of distinct CDR3 sequences, about 4.7% of them present only once. This TCR was sampled from an adult who was a healthcare worker with PCR-confirmed SARS-CoV-2 infection or an uninfected control (not recorded which). The sample was whole blood. The rearrangement links TRBV5-1 to TRBJ1-1; D might be TRBD1 (5 bases). The CDR3: CASSLGRGTEAFF. The CDR3 coding sequence is TGCGCCAGCAGCTTGGGGAGGGGCACTGAAGCTTTCTTT.